Below are 19 T cell receptor beta chains sequenced from a single sample in a study of cytomegalovirus exposure and HLA in healthy donors. Both 60 Vbeta primers and 13 Jbeta primers went into the PCR. Profiling relied on immunoSEQ multiplex PCR, and the TCRdb table lists in-frame clones only, not all of them. The sample contains hundreds of thousands of clones, roughly 75% of which appear only once. Material: PBMCs. The source of these receptors is a woman in her 30s in good health and CMV-seronegative.

V and J are TRBV10-2 and TRBJ1-1; weak D call: TRBD1 (5 bases). The CDR3 is made up of 14 amino acids. With 9 bases removed from V and 0 bases from J, the gap between germline ends came to 14 bases. CDR1 WSHSY and CDR2 SAAADI come from the germline V gene. Written as DNA, the CDR3 is TGCGCCAGTCTTACGACAGCAATGAACACTGAAGCTTTCTTT. As protein: CASLTTAMNTEAFF.

The V and J genes are TRBV5-6 and TRBJ1-1; D might be TRBD1 (5 bases). CDR1 is SGHDT and CDR2 is YYEEEE in the germline V gene. Trimming removed 0 bases at V and 6 bases at J, with 9 bases between. The CDR3 is 13 residues long. The CDR3 DNA reads TGTGCCAGCAGCTTGGATATAGGGGCTGAAGCTTTCTTT. Translation gives CASSLDIGAEAFF.

The genes are TRBV27 and TRBJ2-7, with 7 nucleotides matching TRBD1. V was clipped by 5 bases and J by 1 base; unmatched bases: 8. Germline CDR1 MNHEY, CDR2 SMNVEV (reference sequence). The CDR3 is made up of 15 amino acids. The CDR3 reads CASSLRQGRSYEQYF. CDR3 nucleotides: TGTGCCAGCAGTCTGCGACAGGGTAGATCCTACGAGCAGTACTTC.

J is TRBJ2-5 and V is TRBV27; D is ambiguous. The J call is doubtful: the DNA matches TRBJ2-7 better. Germline values: CDR1 MNHEY, CDR2 SMNVEV (reference sequence). The CDR3 runs to 13 residues. CDR3 sequence: CASSQYASSEQYF. In nucleotides, the CDR3 is TGTGCCAGCAGTCAATACGCTAGTTCCGAGCAGTACTTC.

V and J are TRBV12-5 and TRBJ1-1; possible D gene TRBD1, 5 bases. This CDR3 comprises 14 residues. The V gene's germline CDR1 is LGHNT and CDR2 FRNRAP. Trimming removed 6 bases from V and 2 bases from J, with 13 bases in between. The CDR3, as DNA: TGTGCTAGTGGGTCGTCGACAGTAAACACTGAAGCTTTCTTT. Protein: CASGSSTVNTEAFF.

The chain is built from TRBV5-1 and TRBJ2-7, with 10 bases lining up with TRBD2. This CDR3 comprises 14 residues. CDR1 is SGHRS, CDR2 YFSETQ, per germline. Trimming at V came to 2 bases and at J to 3 bases, leaving 2 bases not matched to a gene. The CDR3 nucleotides are TGCGCCAGCAGCTTAGGGACTAGCGACTACGAGCAGTACTTC. This codes for CASSLGTSDYEQYF.

The gene calls are TRBV30 and TRBJ2-4; D unclear. Per germline, CDR1 GTSNPN and CDR2 SVGIG (reference sequence). There are 15 residues in the CDR3. Trimming pared 7 bases from V and 0 bases from J, leaving 16 bases between. The CDR3 reads CASRSFQRAKNIQYF. Written as DNA, the CDR3 is TGTGCCTCCAGAAGTTTCCAAAGAGCCAAAAACATTCAGTACTTC. Full variable domain (remainder filled in from reference TRBV30 and TRBJ2-4): SQTIHQWPATLVQPVGSPLSLECTVEGTSNPNLYWYRQAAGRGLQLLFYSVGIGQISSEVPQNLSASRPQDRQFILSSKKLLLSDSGFYLCASRSFQRAKNIQYFGAGTRLSVL.

A word on this clone: Its ends do not fully match the called genes, so a read error is possible. The J gene is TRBJ1-2, the V gene TRBV5-1; D may be TRBD1 (6 bases). Germline V gene data show CDR1 as SGHRS and CDR2 as YFSETQ. This CDR3 spans 17 amino acids. In nucleotides, the CDR3 is TGCGGCAGCAGCTCGGGGCGGACAGCAGAAGGTATCTATGGCTACACCTTC. It is translated as CGSSSGRTAEGIYGYTF. The whole variable domain, filled in from reference TRBV5-1 and TRBJ1-2, reads KAGVTQTPRYLIKTRGQQVTLSCSPISGHRSVSWYQQTPGQGLQFLFEYFSETQRNKGNFPGRFSGRQFSNSRSEMNVSTLELGDSALYLCGSSSGRTAEGIYGYTFGSGTRLTVV.

V is TRBV7-9 and J is TRBJ2-2, with a tentative D call TRBD2 (6 bases). V was trimmed by 5 bases and J by 5 bases, leaving 18 bases between them. The CDR3 is 16 amino acids. Germline assignment: CDR1 SEHNR and CDR2 FQNEAQ (reference sequence). CDR3 in amino acids: CASSPTVADRTGELFF. The CDR3, as DNA: TGTGCCAGCAGCCCCACGGTAGCGGACCGAACCGGGGAGCTGTTTTTT.

This chain joins TRBV5-1 and TRBJ2-5; perhaps TRBD2 as D (5 bases). CDR3 size: 13 residues. V was pared by 0 bases and J by 4 bases, with 7 bases between. Germline values: CDR1 SGHRS, CDR2 YFSETQ. The CDR3 bases are TGCGCCAGCAGCTTGGGAGGGCGAGAGACCCAGTACTTC. Translation gives CASSLGGRETQYF.

This chain connects TRBV4-1 to TRBJ1-5, with a weak D call TRBD1 (5 bases). Trimming took off 1 base at V and 3 bases at J, with 16 bases between the two ends. CDR1 MGHRA and CDR2 YSYEKL come from the germline V gene. The CDR3 contains 17 residues. CDR3 nucleotides: TGCGCCAGCAGCCAAGGAGTTCTGGCAGGGCCCAATCAGCCCCAGCATTTT. This translates into CASSQGVLAGPNQPQHF.

The rearrangement uses TRBV2 and TRBJ2-2; possibly TRBD1 for D (6 bases). The germline gives CDR1 SNHLY, CDR2 FYNNEI. CDR3 length equals 16 residues. Trimming shortened V by 6 bases and J by 0 bases, and 14 bases separated the two germline ends. The DNA for the CDR3 is TGTGCCAGCAGGAGCCCAGGGGCCACGAACACCGGGGAGCTGTTTTTT. Residues: CASRSPGATNTGELFF.

This clone was seen a single time. The V call is TRBV5-1, the J call TRBJ1-1; 10 nucleotides agree with TRBD1. Germline V lookup: CDR1 SGHRS, CDR2 YFSETQ. The CDR3 loop spans 15 amino acids. V dropped 2 bases and J dropped 4; count of bases not matched to a gene: 5. CDR3 loop: CASSFGTGEATEAFF. The CDR3 DNA is TGCGCCAGCAGCTTTGGGACAGGGGAGGCCACTGAAGCTTTCTTT.

The J gene is TRBJ2-1, the V gene TRBV5-1; D is undetermined. Per the germline V gene, CDR1 is SGHRS and CDR2 is YFSETQ. This CDR3 contains 12 residues. V was pared by 5 bases and J by 9 bases, with 12 bases between. As DNA, the CDR3 is TGCGCCAGCAGTCCTGAGAGTCGTGAGCAGTTCTTC. Protein product: CASSPESREQFF.

This clone turned up a few times. This clone may be a read error of a much larger clone one base away. The sample contains more than one DNA sequence encoding this CDR3. The chain employs TRBV6-1 and TRBJ1-2; D is ambiguous. The germline V and J ends were trimmed by 4 bases and 5 bases, with 11 bases remaining between them. The CDR3 runs 13 residues. Per germline, CDR1 MNHNS and CDR2 SASEGT. CDR3 coding DNA: TGTGCCAGCAGTGTAACGGTTGTATATGGCTACACCTTC. This codes for CASSVTVVYGYTF.

The chain recombines TRBV7-2 with TRBJ1-2; 7 bases are a match to TRBD1. Germline V CDR1 and CDR2: SGHTA, FQGNSA. The CDR3 sequence is 15 residues long. Trimming cost V 4 bases and J 5 bases; bases outside gene matches: 10. CDR3 bases: TGTGCCAGCAGCTCAGCGTTACAGGGGCCTTATGGCTACACCTTC. Amino acid sequence: CASSSALQGPYGYTF. Complete variable domain (other parts from reference TRBV7-2 and TRBJ1-2): GAGVSQSPSNKVTEKGKDVELRCDPISGHTALYWYRQSLGQGLEFLIYFQGNSAPDKSGLPSDRFSAERTGGSVSTLTIQRTQQEDSAVYLCASSSALQGPYGYTFGSGTRLTVV.

The J gene is TRBJ2-3, the V gene TRBV5-1, with D possibly being TRBD1 (5 bases). CDR3 size: 14 residues. The V gene's germline CDR1 is SGHRS and CDR2 YFSETQ. Trimming left V 0 bases short and J 6 bases short, with 11 bases between. The CDR3 here is CASSLGTLFDTQYF. Written as DNA, the CDR3 is TGCGCCAGCAGCTTGGGGACACTTTTCGATACGCAGTATTTT.

V usage is TRBV2 and J usage is TRBJ2-7, with 9 positions matching TRBD2. CDR3 length equals 14 residues. CDR1 and CDR2 from the germline V gene are SNHLY and FYNNEI. Losses at the gene ends were 4 bases for V and 4 bases for J; bases not matched to a gene: 5. CDR3 amino acids: CASSAEAGGYEQYF. The CDR3, as DNA: TGTGCCAGCAGTGCTGAGGCGGGGGGGTACGAGCAGTACTTC.

The chain employs TRBV27 and TRBJ1-1; TRBD1 is a possible D gene (5 bases). The germline CDR1 and CDR2 sequences are MNHEY and SMNVEV (reference sequence). The CDR3 length is 14 residues. Trimming shortened V by 5 bases and J by 2 bases, and 12 bases separated the two germline ends. CDR3 residues: CASSLGGGNTEAFF. In DNA form, the CDR3 reads TGTGCCAGCAGTCTCGGGGGAGGAAACACTGAAGCTTTCTTT.